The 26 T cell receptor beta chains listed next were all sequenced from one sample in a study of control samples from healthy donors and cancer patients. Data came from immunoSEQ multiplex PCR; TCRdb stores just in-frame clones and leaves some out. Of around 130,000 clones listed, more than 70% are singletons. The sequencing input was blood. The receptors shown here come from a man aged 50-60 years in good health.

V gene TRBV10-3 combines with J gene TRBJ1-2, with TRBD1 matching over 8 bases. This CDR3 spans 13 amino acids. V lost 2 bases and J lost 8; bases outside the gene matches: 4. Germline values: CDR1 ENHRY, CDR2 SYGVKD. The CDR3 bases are TGTGCCATCAGTGAGGACAGGGGTAAGGGCTACACCTTC. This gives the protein CAISEDRGKGYTF.

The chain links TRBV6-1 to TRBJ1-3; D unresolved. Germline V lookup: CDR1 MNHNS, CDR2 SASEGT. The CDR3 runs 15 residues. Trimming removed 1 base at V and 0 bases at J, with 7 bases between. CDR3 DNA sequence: TGTGCCAGCAGTGAAGGCGGGTTCTCTGGAAACACCATATATTTT. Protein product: CASSEGGFSGNTIYF.

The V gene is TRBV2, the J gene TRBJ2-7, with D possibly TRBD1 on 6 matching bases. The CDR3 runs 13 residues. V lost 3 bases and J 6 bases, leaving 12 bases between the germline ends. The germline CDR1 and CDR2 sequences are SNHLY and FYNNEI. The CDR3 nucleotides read TGTGCCAGCAGTGATGAGGGGGTTCGCGAGCAGTACTTC. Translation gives CASSDEGVREQYF.

The CDR3 nucleotides are TGTGCCAGCAGCCTACCGACAGGCCAAGAGACCCAGTACTTC. Residues: CASSLPTGQETQYF. This rearrangement joins TRBV3-1 (or the pseudogene TRBV3-2) to TRBJ2-5; D is perhaps TRBD1 (6 bases). The CDR3 runs to 14 residues. Per germline, CDR1 LGHDT and CDR2 YNNKEL (reference sequence). The germline V and J ends were trimmed by 4 bases and 1 base, with 10 bases remaining between them.

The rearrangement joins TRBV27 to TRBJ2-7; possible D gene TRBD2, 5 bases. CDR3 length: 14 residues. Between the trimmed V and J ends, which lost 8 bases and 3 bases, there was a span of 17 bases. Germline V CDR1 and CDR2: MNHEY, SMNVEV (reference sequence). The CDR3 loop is CASRAGLKDYEQYF. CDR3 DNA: TGTGCCAGCCGGGCGGGTTTAAAGGACTACGAGCAGTACTTC.

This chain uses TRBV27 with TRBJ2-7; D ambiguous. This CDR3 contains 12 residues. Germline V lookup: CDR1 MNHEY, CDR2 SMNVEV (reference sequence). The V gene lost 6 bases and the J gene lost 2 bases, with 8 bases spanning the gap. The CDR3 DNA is TGTGCCAGCAGGGGGTCCCCCTACGAGCAGTACTTC. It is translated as CASRGSPYEQYF.

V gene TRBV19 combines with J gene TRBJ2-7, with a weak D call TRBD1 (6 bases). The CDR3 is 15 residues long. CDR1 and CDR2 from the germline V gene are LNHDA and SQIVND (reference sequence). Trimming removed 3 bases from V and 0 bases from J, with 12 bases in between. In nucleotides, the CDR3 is TGTGCCAGTAGTATCGACAGGCGATACTCCTACGAGCAGTACTTC. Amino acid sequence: CASSIDRRYSYEQYF.

The CDR3 coding sequence is TGTGCCAGCAAACGGAACTTAAATGAAAAACTGTTTTTT. Residues: CASKRNLNEKLFF. The rearrangement links TRBV14 to TRBJ1-4; no clear D gene. The CDR3 covers 13 residues. Trimming left V 7 bases short and J 5 bases short, with 11 bases between. Germline assignment: CDR1 SGHDN and CDR2 FVKESK.

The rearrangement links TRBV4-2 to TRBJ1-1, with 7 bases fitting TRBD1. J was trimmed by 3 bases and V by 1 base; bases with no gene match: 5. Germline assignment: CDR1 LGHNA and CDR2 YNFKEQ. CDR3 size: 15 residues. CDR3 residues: CASSQGGTADTEAFF. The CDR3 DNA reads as TGTGCCAGCAGCCAAGGTGGGACAGCGGACACTGAAGCTTTCTTT.

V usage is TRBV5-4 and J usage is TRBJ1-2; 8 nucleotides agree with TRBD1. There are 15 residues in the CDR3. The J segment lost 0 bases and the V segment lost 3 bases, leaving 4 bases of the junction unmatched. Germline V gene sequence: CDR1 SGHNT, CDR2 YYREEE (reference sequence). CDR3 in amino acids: CASSYGQGPNYGYTF. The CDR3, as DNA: TGTGCCAGCAGCTACGGACAGGGCCCTAACTATGGCTACACCTTC.

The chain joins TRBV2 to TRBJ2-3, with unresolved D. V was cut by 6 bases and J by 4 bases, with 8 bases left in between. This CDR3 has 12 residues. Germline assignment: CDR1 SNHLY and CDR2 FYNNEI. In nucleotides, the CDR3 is TGTGCCAGCAGGCTTGGAGCAGATACGCAGTATTTT. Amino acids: CASRLGADTQYF.

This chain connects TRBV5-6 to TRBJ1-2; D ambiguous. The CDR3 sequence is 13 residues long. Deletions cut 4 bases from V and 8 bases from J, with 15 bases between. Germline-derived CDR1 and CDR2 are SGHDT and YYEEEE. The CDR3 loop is CASSHRRAGGYTF. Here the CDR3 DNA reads TGTGCCAGCAGCCACAGACGGGCGGGAGGCTACACCTTC.

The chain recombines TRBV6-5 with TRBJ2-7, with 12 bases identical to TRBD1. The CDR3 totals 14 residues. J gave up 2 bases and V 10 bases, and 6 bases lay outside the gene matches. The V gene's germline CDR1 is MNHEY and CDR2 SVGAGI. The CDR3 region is CATSRDRGPYEQYF. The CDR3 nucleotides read TGTGCCACCTCCCGGGACAGGGGGCCCTACGAGCAGTACTTC.

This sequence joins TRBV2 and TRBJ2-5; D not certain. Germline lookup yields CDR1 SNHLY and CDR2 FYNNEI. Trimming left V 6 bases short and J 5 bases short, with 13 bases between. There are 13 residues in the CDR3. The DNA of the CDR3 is TGTGCCAGCAGCGACTCTAGGTCCGAGACCCAGTACTTC. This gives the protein CASSDSRSETQYF. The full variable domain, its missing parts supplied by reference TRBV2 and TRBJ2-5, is EPEVTQTPSHQVTQMGQEVILRCVPISNHLYFYWYRQILGQKVEFLVSFYNNEISEKSEIFDDQFSVERPDGSNFTLKIRSTKLEDSAMYFCASSDSRSETQYFGPGTRLLVL.

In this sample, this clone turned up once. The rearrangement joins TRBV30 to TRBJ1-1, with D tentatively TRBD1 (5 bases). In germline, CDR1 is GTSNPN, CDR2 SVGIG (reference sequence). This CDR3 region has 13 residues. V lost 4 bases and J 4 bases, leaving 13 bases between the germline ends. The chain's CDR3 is CAWMKTGGTEAFF. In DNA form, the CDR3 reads TGTGCCTGGATGAAGACTGGGGGCACTGAAGCTTTCTTT.

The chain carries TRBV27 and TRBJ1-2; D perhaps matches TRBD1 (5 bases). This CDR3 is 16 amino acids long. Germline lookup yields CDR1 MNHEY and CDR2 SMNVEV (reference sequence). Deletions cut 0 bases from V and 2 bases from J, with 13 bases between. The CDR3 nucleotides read TGTGCCAGCAGTTTATCGATGTGGGGCGCCAACTATGGCTACACCTTC. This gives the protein CASSLSMWGANYGYTF.

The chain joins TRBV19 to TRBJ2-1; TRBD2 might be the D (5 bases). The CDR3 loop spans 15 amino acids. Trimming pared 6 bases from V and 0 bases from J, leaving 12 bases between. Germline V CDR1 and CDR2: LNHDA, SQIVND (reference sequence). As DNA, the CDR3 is TGTGCCAGTAGCCGAAGCGGTGGCTCCTACAATGAGCAGTTCTTC. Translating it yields CASSRSGGSYNEQFF.

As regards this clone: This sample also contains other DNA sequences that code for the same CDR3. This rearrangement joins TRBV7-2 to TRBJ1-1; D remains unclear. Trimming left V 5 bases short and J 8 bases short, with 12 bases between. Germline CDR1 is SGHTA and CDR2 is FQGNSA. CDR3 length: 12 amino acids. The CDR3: CASSPRTGEAFF. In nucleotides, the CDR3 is TGTGCCAGCAGCCCCCGGACGGGAGAAGCTTTCTTT.

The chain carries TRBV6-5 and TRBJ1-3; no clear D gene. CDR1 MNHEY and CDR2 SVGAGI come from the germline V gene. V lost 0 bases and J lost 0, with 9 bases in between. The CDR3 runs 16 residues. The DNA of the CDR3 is TGTGCCAGCAGTTACTCCTACACGAGCTCTGGAAACACCATATATTTT. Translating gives CASSYSYTSSGNTIYF.

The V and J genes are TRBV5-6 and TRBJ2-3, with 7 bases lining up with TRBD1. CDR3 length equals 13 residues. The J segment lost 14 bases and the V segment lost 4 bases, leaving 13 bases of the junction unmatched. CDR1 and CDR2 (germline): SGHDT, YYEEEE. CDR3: CASSPRRTGLGYF. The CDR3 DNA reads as TGTGCCAGCAGCCCACGGAGGACAGGCCTCGGGTATTTT.

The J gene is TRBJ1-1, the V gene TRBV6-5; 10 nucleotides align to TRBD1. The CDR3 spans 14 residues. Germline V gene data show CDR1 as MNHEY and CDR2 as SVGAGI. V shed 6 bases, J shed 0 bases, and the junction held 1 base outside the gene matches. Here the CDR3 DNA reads TGTGCCAGCAGGACAGGGGGCATGAACACTGAAGCTTTCTTT. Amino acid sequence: CASRTGGMNTEAFF.

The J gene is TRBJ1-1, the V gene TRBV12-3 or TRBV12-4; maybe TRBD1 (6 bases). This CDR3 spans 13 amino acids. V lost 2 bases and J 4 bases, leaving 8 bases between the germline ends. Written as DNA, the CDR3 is TGTGCCAGCAGTTTACAGGGGACCACTGAAGCTTTCTTT. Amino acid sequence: CASSLQGTTEAFF.

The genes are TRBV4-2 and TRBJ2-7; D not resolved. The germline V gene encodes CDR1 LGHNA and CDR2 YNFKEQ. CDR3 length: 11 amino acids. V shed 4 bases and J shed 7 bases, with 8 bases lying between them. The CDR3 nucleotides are TGTGCCAGCAGCCTGGGCGGAGAGCAGTACTTC. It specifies CASSLGGEQYF.

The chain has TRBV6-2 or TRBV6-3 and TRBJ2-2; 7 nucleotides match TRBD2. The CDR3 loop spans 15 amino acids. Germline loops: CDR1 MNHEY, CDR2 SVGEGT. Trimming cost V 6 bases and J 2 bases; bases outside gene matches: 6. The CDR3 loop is CASSFGDYNTGELFF. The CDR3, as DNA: TGTGCCAGCAGCTTCGGGGACTACAACACCGGGGAGCTGTTTTTT.

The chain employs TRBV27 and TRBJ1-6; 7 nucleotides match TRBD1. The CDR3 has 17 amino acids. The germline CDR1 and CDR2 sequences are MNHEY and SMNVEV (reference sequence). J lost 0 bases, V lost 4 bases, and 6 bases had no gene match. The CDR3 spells CASSWGTDSSYNSPLHF. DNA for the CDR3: TGTGCCAGCAGTTGGGGGACAGATAGCTCCTATAATTCACCCCTCCACTTT.

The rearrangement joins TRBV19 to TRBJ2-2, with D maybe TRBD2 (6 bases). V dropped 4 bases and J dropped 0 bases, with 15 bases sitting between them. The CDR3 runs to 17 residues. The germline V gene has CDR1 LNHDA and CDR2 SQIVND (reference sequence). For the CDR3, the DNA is TGTGCCAGTAGTACTAGCGTCATTCTCGCGAACACCGGGGAGCTGTTTTTT. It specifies CASSTSVILANTGELFF.